This TCR beta chain is from a study of blood T cell repertoires in COVID-19. Across the study: PBMCs, B-cell-depleted T cells, or T cells provided the cDNA or gDNA that made up the material.

The CDR3 extends over 15 amino acids. The V and J ends lost 5 bases and 1 base respectively, with 13 bases between them. Germline V gives CDR1 SGHTA, CDR2 FQGTGA. Assay: immunoSEQ multiplex PCR; the TCRdb copy retains only in-frame clones and omits some. The table shows about 140,000 clones, with about 86% occurring only once. The sequenced material came from peripheral blood. The V and J genes are TRBV7-3 and TRBJ2-3; tentative D call: TRBD1 (6 bases). The TCR comes from a woman aged 60-70 years with acute or convalescent COVID-19. The CDR3 sequence: CASSPGVLRTDTQYF. For the CDR3, the DNA is TGTGCCAGCAGCCCAGGGGTCCTTCGCACAGATACGCAGTATTTT. Looking up the rest from reference TRBV7-3 and TRBJ2-3 gives the full variable domain: GAGVSQTPSNKVTEKGKYVELRCDPISGHTALYWYRQSLGQGPEFLIYFQGTGAADDSGLPNDRFFAVRPEGSVSTLKIQRTERGDSAVYLCASSPGVLRTDTQYFGPGTRLTVL.